This entry describes one T cell receptor (beta chain). cDNA prepared by RNA extraction and subsequent reverse transcription served as the template for sequencing. Sequencing was performed with immunoSEQ multiplex PCR; in TCRdb, only in-frame clones are kept and a portion is missing. The sample shows some 150,000 clones, under 60% of them seen only once. This sample stems from a study of CD8+ T cells in alopecia areata. Looking at the study overall: Tofacitinib therapy took 6 to 18 months; 6 months off drug came after.

This CDR3 contains 12 residues. The trim removed 3 bases at V and 11 bases at J, leaving 5 bases unmatched. The germline CDR1 and CDR2 sequences are MDHEN and SYDVKM. This specimen consisted of CD8+ T cells sorted from blood, obtained at week 0. The receptor was isolated from a human donor with alopecia areata. V usage is TRBV28 and J usage is TRBJ2-7; the match to TRBD1 covers 9 bases. Here the CDR3 reads CASSFGTGWKYF. The CDR3 nucleotides are TGTGCCAGCAGTTTTGGGACAGGGTGGAAGTACTTC.